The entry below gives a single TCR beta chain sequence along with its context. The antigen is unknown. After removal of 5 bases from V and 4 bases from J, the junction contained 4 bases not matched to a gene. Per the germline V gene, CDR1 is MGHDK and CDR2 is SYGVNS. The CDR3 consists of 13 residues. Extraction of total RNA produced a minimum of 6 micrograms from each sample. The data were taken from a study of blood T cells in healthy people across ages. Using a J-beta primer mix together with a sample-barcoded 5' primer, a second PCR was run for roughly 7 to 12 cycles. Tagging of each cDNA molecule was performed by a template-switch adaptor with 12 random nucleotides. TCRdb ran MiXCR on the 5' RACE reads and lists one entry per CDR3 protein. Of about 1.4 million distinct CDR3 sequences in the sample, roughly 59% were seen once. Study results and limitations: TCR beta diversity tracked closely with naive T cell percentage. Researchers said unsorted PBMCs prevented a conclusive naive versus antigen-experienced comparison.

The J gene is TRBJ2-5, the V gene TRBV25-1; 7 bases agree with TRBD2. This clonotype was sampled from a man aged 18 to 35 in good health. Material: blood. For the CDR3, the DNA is TGTGCCAGCAGTTGGACTAGTCGAGAGACCCAGTACTTC. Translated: CASSWTSRETQYF. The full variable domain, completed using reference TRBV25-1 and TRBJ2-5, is EADIYQTPRYLVIGTGKKITLECSQTMGHDKMYWYQQDPGMELHLIHYSYGVNSTEKGDLSSESTVSRIRTEHFPLTLESARPSHTSQYLCASSWTSRETQYFGPGTRLLVL.